This entry features one T cell receptor beta chain sequence. Its antigen remains unidentified. Sequencing relied on immunoSEQ assay v3.0, run at survey level. TCRdb keeps only in-frame clones here, not all; method: immunoSEQ multiplex PCR. The sample includes 2,500 to 3,000 clones, 79% of them seen just once. The sample is drawn from a study of long-term antiretroviral therapy in people with HIV. The study, taken as a whole, reports: Patients on ART gained diversity, which nonetheless stayed below transplant donor controls. Nothing was known about ART adherence, viral resistance or changes in therapy.

CDR1 and CDR2 from the germline V gene are ENHRY and SYGVKD. The V and J ends lost 3 bases and 4 bases respectively, with 12 bases between them. This CDR3 has 14 residues. The sequenced sample was unsorted PBMCs, obtained 0.4 years before starting antiretroviral therapy. J is TRBJ2-5 and V is TRBV10-3; D gene uncertain. The receptor was derived from a middle-aged woman with HIV. The CDR3 protein is CAISEEKVGETQYF. DNA of the CDR3: TGTGCCATCAGTGAAGAGAAAGTCGGAGAGACCCAGTACTTC.